These 19 T cell receptor beta chains were all obtained from the same sample, sequenced in a study of early T cells in non-severe SARS-CoV-2 infection. Each CDR3 protein is one row after TCRdb ran MiXCR on the 5' RACE reads. The repertoire holds over 85,000 distinct CDR3 sequences, with less than 15% as singletons. Source material: whole blood. These receptors were obtained from an adult who was a healthcare worker with PCR-confirmed SARS-CoV-2 infection or an uninfected control (not recorded which).

This clonotype came up many times. This sequence joins TRBV27 and TRBJ1-1; D perhaps matches TRBD1 (6 bases). Trimming stripped 3 bases from V and 6 bases from J, with 14 bases between. From germline, CDR1 is MNHEY and CDR2 SMNVEV (reference sequence). This CDR3 spans 14 amino acids. For the CDR3, the DNA is TGTGCCAGCAGTTTCAGGGGCCGGGGGGCTGAAGCTTTCTTT. Amino acid sequence: CASSFRGRGAEAFF.

Many counts were recorded for this clonotype. The chain links TRBV27 to TRBJ2-7, with 7 bases lining up with TRBD2. From germline, CDR1 is MNHEY and CDR2 SMNVEV (reference sequence). CDR3 length: 12 amino acids. V lost 8 bases, J lost 7 bases, and 8 bases stayed unmatched. The CDR3 sequence: CASRDYSSEQYF. The CDR3 nucleotides are TGTGCCAGCCGGGACTATTCCTCTGAGCAGTACTTC.

This clonotype was counted at least ten times. The chain uses TRBV4-3 and TRBJ2-6; the D is unclear. This CDR3 has 16 residues. Trimming removed 0 bases from V and 0 bases from J, with 6 bases in between. Germline CDR1 and CDR2: LGHNA and YSLEER. CDR3 residues: CASSQEFTSGANVLTF. The CDR3 region has the DNA TGCGCCAGCAGCCAAGAGTTCACCTCTGGGGCCAACGTCCTGACTTTC.

This clonotype has a handful of counts. The chain combines TRBV2 with TRBJ1-1; no reliable D call. The germline CDR1 and CDR2 sequences are SNHLY and FYNNEI. The CDR3 sequence is 17 residues long. V was cut by 0 bases and J by 5 bases, with 19 bases left in between. CDR3 loop: CASSEASSRGISTEAFF. CDR3 bases: TGTGCCAGCAGTGAAGCGAGTAGTCGAGGAATTAGTACTGAAGCTTTCTTT.

This clonotype was counted many times. The chain carries TRBV18 and TRBJ2-7, with D possibly being TRBD1 (6 bases). Germline assignment: CDR1 KGHSH and CDR2 LQKENI. Trimming stripped 0 bases from V and 6 bases from J, with 12 bases between. The CDR3 sequence is 14 residues long. The DNA for the CDR3 is TGTGCCAGCTCACCACCGTCAGGGGCGGTCGAGCAGTACTTC. The encoded protein is CASSPPSGAVEQYF.

This clonotype was picked up one time. J is TRBJ2-1 and V is TRBV4-1, with 7 bases identical to TRBD2. V lost 1 base to trimming and J lost 3 bases; unmatched junction nucleotides: 9. Germline CDR1 and CDR2: MGHRA and YSYEKL. The CDR3 covers 17 residues. This CDR3 reads CASSQASLAVVYNEQFF. In DNA form, the CDR3 reads TGCGCCAGCAGCCAAGCCTCGCTAGCGGTCGTCTACAATGAGCAGTTCTTC.

This clonotype has just a few counts. This sequence joins TRBV15 and TRBJ1-6; maybe TRBD1 (5 bases). V lost 6 bases and J 5 bases, leaving 5 bases between the germline ends. The length of the CDR3 is 12 residues. Germline CDR1 is LNHNV and CDR2 is YYDKDF (reference sequence). As DNA, the CDR3 is TGTGCCACCAGACAGGATAATTCACCCCTCCACTTT. This sequence encodes CATRQDNSPLHF.

The chain employs TRBV7-2 and TRBJ2-3; 11 nucleotides agree with TRBD2. The V gene's germline CDR1 is SGHTA and CDR2 FQGNSA. This CDR3 is 15 amino acids long. J gave up 4 bases and V 4 bases, and 4 bases lay outside the gene matches. CDR3 sequence reads: CASSSSGRYPDTQYF. The CDR3 nucleotides read TGTGCCAGCAGCTCTAGCGGGAGGTACCCAGATACGCAGTATTTT.

This clonotype was counted only a few times. The chain is built from TRBV29-1 and TRBJ2-3, with 8 bases aligning to TRBD1. The CDR3 totals 12 residues. Trimming removed 8 bases from V and 7 bases from J; junction bases left unmatched: 8. Germline CDR1 reads SQVTM; CDR2 reads ANQGSEA. CDR3 region: CSFRTGTNTQYF. The CDR3 nucleotides are TGCAGCTTTCGGACAGGGACGAATACGCAGTATTTT.

This chain connects TRBV7-8 to TRBJ1-6; D is perhaps TRBD1 (5 bases). Germline V CDR1 and CDR2: SGHVS, FQNEAQ. V lost 0 bases and J 10 bases, leaving 16 bases between the germline ends. This CDR3 has 16 amino acids. The CDR3 nucleotides are TGTGCCAGCAGCTTAGCGCAGTGGTTGAAGGGGTCACCCCTCCACTTT. This translates into CASSLAQWLKGSPLHF.

This clonotype came up a few times. The chain carries TRBV12-3 or TRBV12-4 and TRBJ1-6; 8 bases are shared with TRBD1. CDR3 length equals 14 residues. The ends lost 3 bases at V and 10 bases at J; junction bases unmatched: 5. As DNA, the CDR3 is TGTGCCAGCAGTTTCCAGGGGGCTGACTCACCCCTCCACTTT. It codes for CASSFQGADSPLHF.

This clonotype came up many times. This sequence joins TRBV28 and TRBJ1-3; TRBD1 matches 8 bases. Trimming took 4 bases from V and 0 from J; bases not matched to a gene: 5. This CDR3 spans 16 amino acids. Germline lookup yields CDR1 MDHEN and CDR2 SYDVKM. The CDR3 is CASSSHGQGSGNTIYF. The CDR3 nucleotides are TGTGCCAGCAGTTCTCACGGACAGGGCTCTGGAAACACCATATATTTT.

This clonotype was seen at least ten times. This chain uses TRBV7-8 with TRBJ1-1; D ambiguous. Trimming pared 3 bases from V and 2 bases from J, leaving 7 bases between. Germline V gives CDR1 SGHVS, CDR2 FQNEAQ. The CDR3 is 13 amino acids. CDR3 bases: TGTGCCAGCAGCTTTTCTTCCAACACTGAAGCTTTCTTT. It specifies CASSFSSNTEAFF.

The table lists this clonotype with a count of one. V and J are TRBV28 and TRBJ2-1, with 10 nucleotides matching TRBD2. The V segment lost 4 bases and the J segment 4 bases; nucleotides outside the gene matches: 4. Germline V gene sequence: CDR1 MDHEN, CDR2 SYDVKM. The CDR3 spans 15 residues. The CDR3 reads CASSSASGGYNEQFF. CDR3 coding DNA: TGTGCCAGCAGTTCGGCTAGCGGGGGTTACAATGAGCAGTTCTTC.

This clonotype came up a few times. The J gene is TRBJ2-1, the V gene TRBV20-1, with a tentative D call TRBD2 (6 bases). CDR1 is DFQATT and CDR2 is SNEGSKA in the germline V gene (reference sequence). This CDR3 spans 14 amino acids. V lost 2 bases and J 7 bases, leaving 15 bases between the germline ends. The CDR3 sequence: CSARSPLALNEQFF. The CDR3 DNA follows: TGCAGTGCTAGATCCCCACTAGCCCTTAATGAGCAGTTCTTC.

Only a few counts were recorded for this clonotype. The J gene is TRBJ2-7, the V gene TRBV20-1; 11 bases are shared with TRBD2. Per the germline V gene, CDR1 is DFQATT and CDR2 is SNEGSKA (reference sequence). CDR3 length equals 13 residues. V lost 5 bases to trimming and J lost 4 bases; unmatched junction nucleotides: 4. The CDR3 protein is CSALGLAVYEQYF. CDR3 in DNA: TGCAGTGCTTTGGGACTAGCGGTTTACGAGCAGTACTTC.

The gene calls are TRBV7-2 and TRBJ2-3; D is possibly TRBD2 (6 bases). The CDR3 totals 12 residues. Germline lookup yields CDR1 SGHTA and CDR2 FQGNSA. V was trimmed by 8 bases and J by 11 bases, leaving 17 bases between them. CDR3 loop: CASAPVGGMQYF. The CDR3 nucleotides read TGTGCCAGCGCACCAGTCGGGGGTATGCAGTATTTT. The variable domain in full, with the rest retrieved from reference TRBV7-2 and TRBJ2-3, is GAGVSQSPSNKVTEKGKDVELRCDPISGHTALYWYRQSLGQGLEFLIYFQGNSAPDKSGLPSDRFSAERTGGSVSTLTIQRTQQEDSAVYLCASAPVGGMQYFGPGTRLTVL.

This clonotype has ten or more counts. This chain uses TRBV24-1 with TRBJ2-1; D might be TRBD1 (5 bases). Germline V gene lookup returns CDR1 KGHDR and CDR2 SFDVKD. The germline V and J ends were trimmed by 0 bases and 8 bases, with 13 bases remaining between them. This CDR3 contains 15 residues. The CDR3 loop is CATSDLWGRRDEQFF. DNA of the CDR3: TGTGCCACCAGTGATTTGTGGGGCCGTAGAGATGAGCAGTTCTTC.

Note on this clonotype: This may come from a read error, since a much larger clone is one base off. V gene TRBV12-3 or TRBV12-4 combines with J gene TRBJ1-5; 7 bases align to TRBD1. The V and J ends lost 1 base and 11 bases, in that order; junction bases with no gene match: 8. The CDR3 totals 14 residues. The CDR3 sequence is CASSLGARGQSQHF. CDR3 sequence (DNA): TGTGCCAGCAGTTTAGGCGCCAGGGGACAGTCCCAGCATTTT.